Each of the 15 T cell receptor beta chains below was sequenced from the same sample in a study of Ad26.COV2.S vaccination and SARS-CoV-2 variants. The treatment: some 20 received Ad26.COV2.S at low or high dose, single or two shots; 5 received placebo; per-sample allocation not given. Sampling was performed 63 days after the first vaccine or placebo injection. Profiling relied on immunoSEQ multiplex PCR, and the TCRdb table lists in-frame clones only, not all of them. In the table there are a few hundred thousand clones, roughly 80% of which are singletons. Sequencing was performed on peripheral blood, taken in a trial of Ad26.COV2.S vaccine versus placebo. The receptors come from a person between 18 and 65 years old who received the Ad26.COV2.S COVID-19 vaccine or a placebo.

This rearrangement joins TRBV29-1 to TRBJ2-2; 8 bases map to TRBD2. J gave up 6 bases and V 4 bases, and 10 bases lay outside the gene matches. This CDR3 has 15 residues. CDR1 is SQVTM and CDR2 is ANQGSEA in the germline V gene. The CDR3 region has the DNA TGCAGCGTTGGGGGACTAGGAATATCGGCCGGGGAGCTGTTTTTT. Protein sequence: CSVGGLGISAGELFF.

The gene calls are TRBV11-2 and TRBJ1-1; no reliable D call. CDR3 length equals 15 residues. V lost 2 bases and J lost 6, with 16 bases in between. Germline values: CDR1 SGHAT, CDR2 FQNNGV. DNA of the CDR3: TGTGCCAGCAGCTTATGGATTAAGTCGACTTCTGAAGCTTTCTTT. Translation: CASSLWIKSTSEAFF.

The rearrangement uses TRBV20-1 and TRBJ2-1; D call uncertain. Deletions cut 6 bases from V and 3 bases from J, with 6 bases between. Germline V gene sequence: CDR1 DFQATT, CDR2 SNEGSKA (reference sequence). The CDR3 totals 11 residues. In DNA form, the CDR3 reads TGCAGTGCCGTCAGCTACAATGAGCAGTTCTTC. Translating gives CSAVSYNEQFF.

This clone was counted between two and nine times. This rearrangement joins TRBV4-1 to TRBJ2-7; a weak D match, TRBD1 (6 bases). V was pared by 4 bases and J by 2 bases, with 15 bases between. The CDR3 is made up of 15 amino acids. CDR1 is MGHRA and CDR2 is YSYEKL in the germline V gene. In nucleotides, the CDR3 is TGCGCCAGCAGCCTAACCCGGGACAATGCCTACGAGCAGTACTTC. It yields the protein CASSLTRDNAYEQYF.

The chain links TRBV7-9 to TRBJ1-2; TRBD1 agrees at 8 bases. V lost 4 bases and J lost 8; bases outside the gene matches: 6. This CDR3 is built from 13 residues. Germline V gene data show CDR1 as SEHNR and CDR2 as FQNEAQ (reference sequence). CDR3 loop: CASSSPTGDGYTF. DNA for the CDR3: TGTGCCAGCAGCTCCCCGACAGGGGACGGCTACACCTTC.

The V and J genes are TRBV19 and TRBJ1-5; D is perhaps TRBD1 (5 bases). Trimming shortened V by 6 bases and J by 8 bases, and 14 bases separated the two germline ends. Germline V CDR1 and CDR2: LNHDA, SQIVND (reference sequence). CDR3 length: 13 residues. The chain's CDR3 is CASSRDPEEPQHF. In DNA, the CDR3 is TGTGCCAGTAGCCGGGACCCAGAGGAGCCCCAGCATTTT.

This clone was picked up a small number of times. This chain connects TRBV5-1 to TRBJ2-7; 9 bases line up with TRBD2. V shed 0 bases, J shed 2 bases, and the junction held 6 bases outside the gene matches. From germline, CDR1 is SGHRS and CDR2 YFSETQ. The CDR3 is 16 residues long. The CDR3 sequence: CASSLAPRLAAYEQYF. CDR3 DNA sequence: TGCGCCAGCAGCTTGGCCCCCCGACTAGCGGCCTACGAGCAGTACTTC.

Comment on this clone: Other DNA sequences in this sample translate to the same CDR3. This rearrangement joins TRBV7-2 to TRBJ1-1; tentative D call: TRBD1 (6 bases). Germline V gene data show CDR1 as SGHTA and CDR2 as FQGNSA. Trimming cost V 1 base and J 0 bases, with 9 bases left between them. The CDR3 consists of 15 residues. The chain's CDR3 is CASSLGGGVNTEAFF. The CDR3, as DNA: TGTGCCAGCAGCTTAGGAGGGGGGGTGAACACTGAAGCTTTCTTT.

CDR3 protein: CASSEGWEQFF. The CDR3, as DNA: TGCGCCAGCAGTGAGGGTTGGGAGCAGTTCTTC. This sequence joins TRBV10-1 and TRBJ2-1; no reliable D call. CDR3 size: 11 residues. Germline V CDR1 and CDR2: WNHNN, SYGVQD (reference sequence). V shed 2 bases and J shed 10 bases, with 6 bases lying between them.

The chain has TRBV6-1 and TRBJ2-7, with 9 bases matching TRBD2. The CDR3 is 15 residues long. The V and J ends lost 0 bases and 2 bases, in that order; junction bases with no gene match: 2. CDR1 and CDR2 (germline): MNHNS, SASEGT. CDR3 sequence: CASSEALAGTYEQYF. CDR3 DNA: TGTGCCAGCAGTGAAGCCCTAGCGGGGACCTACGAGCAGTACTTC.

The V and J genes are TRBV9 and TRBJ2-2; 9 positions match TRBD1. V dropped 2 bases and J dropped 6; count of bases not matched to a gene: 11. CDR3 size: 17 residues. Germline V gene lookup returns CDR1 SGDLS and CDR2 YYNGEE. This CDR3 is CASSVTSPGQGPGELFF. CDR3 in DNA: TGTGCCAGCAGCGTTACCTCTCCGGGACAGGGACCCGGGGAGCTGTTTTTT.

CDR3 residues: CASGLAGGPPDTQYF. In DNA form, the CDR3 reads TGTGCTAGTGGTCTAGCGGGAGGGCCCCCAGATACGCAGTATTTT. The chain recombines TRBV12-5 with TRBJ2-3; TRBD2 matches at 12 bases. CDR1 LGHNT and CDR2 FRNRAP come from the germline V gene. V lost 5 bases, J lost 4 bases, and 4 bases stayed unmatched. The CDR3 extends over 15 amino acids.

This clone was seen once. The V and J genes are TRBV6-5 and TRBJ1-2; TRBD1 matches at 9 bases. Germline V gene lookup returns CDR1 MNHEY and CDR2 SVGAGI. The CDR3 is made up of 14 amino acids. Germline trimming cut 4 bases from V and 6 bases from J; bases unmatched to any gene: 6. CDR3 region: CASSFRDRVNGYTF. In nucleotides, the CDR3 is TGTGCCAGCAGTTTCCGGGACAGGGTGAATGGCTACACCTTC.

V usage is TRBV11-1 and J usage is TRBJ2-6; no clear D. CDR3 length: 15 amino acids. Trimming shortened V by 5 bases and J by 4 bases, and 12 bases separated the two germline ends. The germline gives CDR1 SGHAT, CDR2 FQDESV (reference sequence). CDR3: CASSLQLLGANVLTF. The CDR3 nucleotides read TGTGCCAGCAGCCTGCAGCTTCTCGGGGCCAACGTCCTGACTTTC.

This clone was seen only a few times. The chain employs TRBV6-1 and TRBJ1-3, with 8 positions matching TRBD1. V shed 6 bases, J shed 9 bases, and the junction held 10 bases outside the gene matches. CDR3 length: 14 amino acids. Germline V gene lookup returns CDR1 MNHNS and CDR2 SASEGT. The CDR3 reads CASSWLGQGGTIYF. CDR3 DNA sequence: TGTGCCAGCAGCTGGCTTGGACAGGGAGGCACCATATATTTT.